A single sample gave rise to the 2 T cell receptor beta chains below, sequenced in a study of T-cell memory formation after mild COVID-19. TCRdb ran MiXCR on the 5' RACE reads and lists one entry per CDR3 protein. The sample holds a few hundred thousand distinct CDR3 sequences, roughly 17% seen once. Sequencing used PBMCs or a T cell subset sorted from them (not recorded which). The receptors derive from a man in his late teens or twenties who had mild COVID-19 (a few samples of this study predate the infection). Cell type and time point are not known.

In this sample, this clonotype turned up a few times. The V call is TRBV12-3 or TRBV12-4, the J call TRBJ2-5; 7 bases match TRBD2. The ends lost 5 bases at V and 1 base at J; junction bases unmatched: 13. The CDR3 is made up of 17 amino acids. The CDR3: CASSGVAGRVGQETQYF. In DNA, the CDR3 is TGTGCCAGCAGTGGAGTAGCGGGCCGGGTTGGCCAAGAGACCCAGTACTTC.

V is TRBV2 and J is TRBJ2-7, with TRBD2 matching 14 bases. The V gene end was trimmed by 8 bases and the J gene end by 2 bases; junction bases not matched to a gene: 5. The CDR3 totals 15 residues. Looked up from germline, CDR1 is SNHLY and CDR2 is FYNNEI. CDR3 DNA: TGTGCCAGCGGAGGGACTAGCGGGGGTCCCTACGAGCAGTACTTC. Translation gives CASGGTSGGPYEQYF.